This record concerns one TCR beta chain sequence. This clonotype was detected only once. What this receptor recognizes is not known. Nothing much larger sits one base from this clone, and base qualities are not available. One read yields weak evidence. The CDR3 sequence holds 14 residues, the cysteine and phenylalanine included. Only the CDR3 part of the read is kept: 42 bases, read in frame from the first base. CDR1 and CDR2 (SGHRS, YFSETQ) derive from the germline V gene. V is clipped by 2 bases and J by 5 bases, and the sequence between their germline boundaries is 13 bases long. The sequencer listed for this sample is Illumina HiSeq 2500. Quantitative 5'-RACE with molecular barcodes was the method used to prepare the TCR beta libraries. Per the original workflow: Disease-linked TCR variants were identified with a new computational method built on a probabilistic model of VDJ rearrangement. TCRdb itself trimmed the public reads at Q25 with fastp, ran MiXCR and retained productive beta chains. Each record represents a unique CDR3 protein, reported with the most common genes and DNA among its rows. These V and J calls derive from TCRdb rather than the authors' analysis. Present in this sample are 700,000 to 850,000 distinct CDR3 sequences, over 9.5% of which were seen just once. The top ten clones comprise 0.45% to 0.6% of the sample.

This sample was included in a study of CD8 T cells in ankylosing spondylitis (dated by TCRdb to 2016 to 2017). Describing the broader study: T cell receptor beta repertoires were profiled in healthy donors and ankylosing spondylitis patients so that disease-linked TCR variants could be found. Peripheral blood samples were taken, and synovial fluid was additionally collected from ankylosing spondylitis patients. The whole study cohort included about a hundred healthy donors and about two dozen ankylosing spondylitis patients. Broad study findings and their caveats: The disease-linked clones were reported as significantly enriched in matched synovial fluid samples from ankylosing spondylitis patients. A TCR beta motif made up of several highly homologous amino acid variants appeared to be characteristic of blood from ankylosing spondylitis patients. Some TCR beta motif variants had previously been reported in synovial fluid and blood of reactive arthritis patients, which suggested common disease-initiation mechanisms. In peripheral blood, the disease-linked clones were found at relatively low frequencies and had a CD8+ phenotype.

The sequenced sample consisted of blood, either unsorted or a sorted T cell fraction (not recorded which). This clonotype was obtained from a male donor with ankylosing spondylitis. The chain is encoded by TRBV5-1 joined to TRBJ1-1; the D gene is not confidently resolved. The CDR3 corresponds to CASSLQAPGTEAFF. The DNA reads TGCGCCAGCAGCTTACAAGCCCCGGGGACTGAAGCTTTCTTT. Reference TRBV5-1 and TRBJ1-1 genes cover what lies past the CDR3, so the full variable domain is KAGVTQTPRYLIKTRGQQVTLSCSPISGHRSVSWYQQTPGQGLQFLFEYFSETQRNKGNFPGRFSGRQFSNSRSEMNVSTLELGDSALYLCASSLQAPGTEAFFGQGTRLTVV.